This paragraph covers one TCR beta chain sequence. This record comes from a study of blood T cell repertoires in COVID-19. Background on the study: Acute and convalescent COVID-19 specimens originated in the United States, Italy and Spain. The cDNA or gDNA used as material had been derived from T cells, B-cell-depleted T cells, or PBMCs.

Original methodology: Using reference gene primer amplification, nucleated cell counts were estimated. Assay used: immunoSEQ multiplex PCR; TCRdb lists only in-frame clones, some missing. The V and J calls and clone size were taken over from that table, and D and trimming were inferred from the DNA. The sample has more than 85,000 clones, less than 85% seen once. Trimming at V came to 1 base and at J to 8 bases, leaving 4 bases not matched to a gene. The germline V gene encodes CDR1 GTSNPN and CDR2 SVGIG (reference sequence). The CDR3 totals 13 residues. Sequenced: peripheral blood. This chain uses TRBV30 with TRBJ1-4, with 7 bases lining up with TRBD1. The clonotype originates from a man older than 75 with acute or convalescent COVID-19. The CDR3 DNA follows: TGTGCCTGGAGTGCAGGGACAGTCGAAAAACTGTTTTTT. It yields the protein CAWSAGTVEKLFF.